This T cell receptor beta chain was obtained from a study of blood T cell repertoires in COVID-19. Study details: Sources were T cells, B-cell-depleted T cells, or PBMCs; the material itself was cDNA or gDNA.

Germline V lookup: CDR1 LGHDT, CDR2 YNNKEL (reference sequence). This CDR3 comprises 14 residues. V was shortened by 1 base and J by 10 bases, with 16 bases between the two germline ends. TCRdb keeps only in-frame clones here, not all; method: immunoSEQ multiplex PCR. The sample lists 500,000 to 600,000 clones; about 89% were seen once. The TCR comes from a woman between 50 and 59 years old with COVID-19, enrolled during active disease. V and J are TRBV3-1 (or the pseudogene TRBV3-2) and TRBJ1-2; D unclear. The sequenced sample was peripheral blood. The CDR3 region has the DNA TGTGCCAGCAGCCAAGGTCATGGAGGGTCTAACTACACCTTC. Translating gives CASSQGHGGSNYTF.